Described below is a single TCR beta chain sequence and its context. The clone's antigen remains unknown. No clone much larger than this one lies a single base away; base qualities are absent. The time point label corresponds to: week 5, during vaccination. Each vaccine dose was 300 ug of a 20-mer mutant IDH1 peptide in Montanide, given subcutaneously with topical imiquimod. The donors had newly diagnosed IDH1-mutant astrocytomas of WHO grade 3 or 4 that showed loss of nuclear ATRX. The samples were drawn from NOA16, a multicentre, single-arm, open-label phase I trial in Germany that tested a mutant IDH1 peptide vaccine in humans for the first time. Genomic DNA for TCRB sequencing was extracted from EDTA blood using the DNeasy Blood and Tissue Kit. Including the terminal cysteine and phenylalanine, the CDR3 comprises 13 residues. The sequence is cut down to CDR3 DNA, 39 bases in frame from base 1. Reading the germline V gene gives CDR1 SGHDN and CDR2 FVKESK. Trimming costs V 5 bases and J 2 bases, and their ends lie 9 bases apart.

This sample is drawn from a study of a mutant IDH1 vaccine in newly diagnosed glioma (dated by TCRdb to the early 2020s). Broadly, across the study: Patients received eight vaccinations in weeks 1, 3, 5, 7, 11, 15, 19 and 23, corresponding to visits V03 through V10. Vaccination was initiated 4-6 weeks after radiotherapy alone, or concurrently with temozolomide cycles in the chemotherapy-containing groups. Of the approximately 30 treated patients, approximately 60% were male and roughly 40% were female, and a mean age of around 40 years was recorded. Prior to enrollment, patients had been given standard therapy consisting of radiotherapy alone, temozolomide alone, or radiochemotherapy with temozolomide, with the combination given to most patients. Peripheral blood samples were drawn at six visits, namely V03 (baseline), V05, V07, V10, V12 and V13. For exploratory analyses, some 24 treated patients had longitudinal TCRB deep sequencing done wherever samples were available. Paper-wide results and their limitations: Vaccine-induced immune responses across multiple MHC alleles were detected in 93.3% of patients. The authors stated that sample limitations prevented analyses of patient blood samples from being reproduced. Selection of PBMC samples for TCRB deep sequencing was based on availability. Pseudoprogression appeared unrelated to alterations in the top peripheral T cell clonotypes detected by TCRB sequencing.

The library was prepared using the immunoSEQ multiplex PCR assay. Following the manufacturer's protocol, the hsTCRB Kit was used to amplify rearranged TCR beta chain sequences. Sequencing of TCRB libraries was carried out on an Illumina MiSeq. Regarding the original processing steps: Demultiplexing, trimming and gene mapping were performed with the kit vendor's proprietary platform. In its TCRdb copy, this immuneACCESS table keeps in-frame sequences only and misses some clones. Where compared with another copy, unresolved V genes explain less than half of these, and the others have no known cause. The DNA gave D and trimming, while V, J and clone size come from that table. This sample lists 50,000 to 75,000 clones; around 84% were detected once. The ten largest clones represent around 7.4% of the sample.

This material consisted of PBMCs, taken from a glioma patient whose treatment included an IDH1 peptide vaccine. This clonotype originated in a woman aged 45-65 years with glioma. The sequence links TRBV14 to TRBJ1-2; confidence is insufficient to name the D gene. The CDR3 region: CASSVDGNYGYTF. Here is the DNA: TGTGCCAGCAGCGTGGACGGGAACTATGGCTACACCTTC.